This TCR beta chain was captured in a study of beta chain features in type 1 diabetes. This clone was recorded a few times. Its target is unknown. There are 15 residues in the CDR3. The germline gives CDR1 SGHNT, CDR2 YYREEE (reference sequence). V shed 3 bases and J shed 2 bases, with 11 bases lying between them. Overall study results and limits: A greater similarity of naive, central memory and Treg TCRB repertoires was seen among patients than among healthy donors. Insertions at VDJ junctions were less frequent in type 1 diabetes patients. These patients also deleted more nucleotides at the same junctions.

The study reverse transcribed the entire isolated RNA, so it sequenced expressed TCRB transcripts. TCRdb keeps only in-frame clones here, not all; method: immunoSEQ multiplex PCR. The sample contains roughly 310,000 clones, approximately 10% of which appear only once. Based on CD45RO/CCR7/CD25/CD127/CD95/CD27, CD4+ regulatory, stem cell-like memory, naive and central memory cells were sorted. The sample consisted of naive CD4+ T cells from blood. This receptor was identified in a woman aged 30 to 39 in good health. The chain has TRBV5-4 and TRBJ2-2, with D possibly being TRBD2 (6 bases). The CDR3 DNA follows: TGTGCCAGCAGCTACGGGACTTCAAACACCGGGGAGCTGTTTTTT. Its translation: CASSYGTSNTGELFF.